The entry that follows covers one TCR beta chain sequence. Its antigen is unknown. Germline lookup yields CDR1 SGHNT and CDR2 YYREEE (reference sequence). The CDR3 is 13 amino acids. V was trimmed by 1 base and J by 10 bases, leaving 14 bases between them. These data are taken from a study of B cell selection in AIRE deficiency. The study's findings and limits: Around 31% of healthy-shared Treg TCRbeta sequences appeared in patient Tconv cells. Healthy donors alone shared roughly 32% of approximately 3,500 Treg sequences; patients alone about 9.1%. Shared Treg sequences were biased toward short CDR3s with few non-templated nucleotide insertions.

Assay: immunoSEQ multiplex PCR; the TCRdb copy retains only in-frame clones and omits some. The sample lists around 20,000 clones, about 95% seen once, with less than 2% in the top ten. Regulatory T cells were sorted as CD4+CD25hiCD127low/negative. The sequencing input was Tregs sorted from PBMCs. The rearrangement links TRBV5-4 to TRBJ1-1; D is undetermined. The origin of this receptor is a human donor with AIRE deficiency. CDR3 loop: CASSLPNGNRAFF. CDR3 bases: TGTGCCAGCAGCTTGCCCAATGGGAACCGAGCTTTCTTT. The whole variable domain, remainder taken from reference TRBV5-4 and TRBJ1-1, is ETGVTQSPTHLIKTRGQQVTLRCSSQSGHNTVSWYQQALGQGPQFIFQYYREEENGRGNFPPRFSGLQFPNYSSELNVNALELDDSALYLCASSLPNGNRAFFGQGTRLTVV.